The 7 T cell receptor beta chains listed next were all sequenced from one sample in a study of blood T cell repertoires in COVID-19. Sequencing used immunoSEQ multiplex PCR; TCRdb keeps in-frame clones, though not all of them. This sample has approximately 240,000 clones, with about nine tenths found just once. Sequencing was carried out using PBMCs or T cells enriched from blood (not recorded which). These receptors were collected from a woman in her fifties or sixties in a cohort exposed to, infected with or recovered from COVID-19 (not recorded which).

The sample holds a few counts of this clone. CDR3 sequence (DNA): TGTGCCAGCAGCTTCAACCCGGGAGGCGGGGAGCTGTTTTTT. It specifies CASSFNPGGGELFF. The genes are TRBV11-3 and TRBJ2-2, with 7 bases fitting TRBD2. This CDR3 spans 14 amino acids. In germline, CDR1 is SGHNT, CDR2 YENEEA. V shed 3 bases and J 7 bases; nucleotides not matched to a gene: 5.

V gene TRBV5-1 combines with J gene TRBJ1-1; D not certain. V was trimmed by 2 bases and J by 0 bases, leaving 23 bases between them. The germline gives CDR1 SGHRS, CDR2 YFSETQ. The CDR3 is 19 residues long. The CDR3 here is CASSLFVAAVWPMNTEAFF. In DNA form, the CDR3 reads TGCGCCAGCAGCTTATTTGTGGCGGCAGTCTGGCCCATGAACACTGAAGCTTTCTTT.

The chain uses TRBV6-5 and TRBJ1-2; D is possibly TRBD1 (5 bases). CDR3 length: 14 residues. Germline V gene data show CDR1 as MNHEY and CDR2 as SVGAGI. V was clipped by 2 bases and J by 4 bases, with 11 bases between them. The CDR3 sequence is CASSYAQGTYGYTF. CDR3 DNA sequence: TGTGCCAGCAGTTACGCCCAGGGAACCTATGGCTACACCTTC.

The CDR3 sequence: CASSLYRSYGYTF. The CDR3, as DNA: TGTGCCAGCAGTTTATACAGGTCTTATGGCTACACCTTC. V gene TRBV12-3 or TRBV12-4 combines with J gene TRBJ1-2; maybe TRBD1 (5 bases). The CDR3 totals 13 residues. V was pared by 2 bases and J by 5 bases, with 9 bases between.

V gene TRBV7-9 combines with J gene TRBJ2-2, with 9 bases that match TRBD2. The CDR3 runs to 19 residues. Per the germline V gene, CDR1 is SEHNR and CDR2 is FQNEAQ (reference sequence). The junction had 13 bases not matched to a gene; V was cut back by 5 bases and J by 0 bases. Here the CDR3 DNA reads TGTGCCAGCAGCCCTAGTAGCAGGACTAGCGCGGCGAACACCGGGGAGCTGTTTTTT. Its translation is CASSPSSRTSAANTGELFF.

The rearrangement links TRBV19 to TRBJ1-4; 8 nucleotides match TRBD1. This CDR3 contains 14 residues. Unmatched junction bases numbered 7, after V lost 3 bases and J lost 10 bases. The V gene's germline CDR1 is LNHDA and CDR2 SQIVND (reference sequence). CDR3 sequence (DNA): TGTGCCAGTAGTATCGCGCAGGGGGCGGGAAAACTGTTTTTT. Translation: CASSIAQGAGKLFF.

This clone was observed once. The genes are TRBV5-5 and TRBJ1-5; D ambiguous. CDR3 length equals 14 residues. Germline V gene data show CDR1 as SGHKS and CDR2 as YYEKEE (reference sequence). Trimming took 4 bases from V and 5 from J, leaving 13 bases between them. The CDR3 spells CASSAAGWDQPQHF. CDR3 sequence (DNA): TGTGCCAGCAGCGCCGCCGGGTGGGATCAGCCCCAGCATTTT.